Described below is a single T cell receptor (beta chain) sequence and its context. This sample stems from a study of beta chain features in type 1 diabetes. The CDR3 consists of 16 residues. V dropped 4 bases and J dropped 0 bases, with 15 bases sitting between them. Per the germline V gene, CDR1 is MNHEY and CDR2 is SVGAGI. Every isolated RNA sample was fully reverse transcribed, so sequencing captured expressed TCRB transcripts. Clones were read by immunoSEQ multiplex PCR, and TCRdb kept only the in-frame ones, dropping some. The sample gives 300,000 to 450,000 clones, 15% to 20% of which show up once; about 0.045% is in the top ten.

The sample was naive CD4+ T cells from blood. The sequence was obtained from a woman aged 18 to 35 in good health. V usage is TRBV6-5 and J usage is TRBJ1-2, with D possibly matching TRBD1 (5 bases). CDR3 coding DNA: TGTGCCAGCAGTTCCTTTGTGGCAGGGTCTAACTATGGCTACACCTTC. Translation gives CASSSFVAGSNYGYTF.